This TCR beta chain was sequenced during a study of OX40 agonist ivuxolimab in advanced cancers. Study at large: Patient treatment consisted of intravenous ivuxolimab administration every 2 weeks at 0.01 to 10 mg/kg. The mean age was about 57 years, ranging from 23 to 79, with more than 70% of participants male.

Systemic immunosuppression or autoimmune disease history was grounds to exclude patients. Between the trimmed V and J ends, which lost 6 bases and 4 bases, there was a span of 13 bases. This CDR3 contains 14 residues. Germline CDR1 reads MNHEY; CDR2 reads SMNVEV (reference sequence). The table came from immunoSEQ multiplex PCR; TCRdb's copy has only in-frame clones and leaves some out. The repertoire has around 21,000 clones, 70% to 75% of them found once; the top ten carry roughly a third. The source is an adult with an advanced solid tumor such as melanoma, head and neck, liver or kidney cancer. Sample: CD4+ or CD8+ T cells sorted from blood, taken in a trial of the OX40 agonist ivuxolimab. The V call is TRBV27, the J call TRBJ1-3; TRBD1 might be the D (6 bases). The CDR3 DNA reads TGTGCCAGCAGGTCAGGGGAGCCAGGAAACACCATATATTTT. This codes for CASRSGEPGNTIYF.